This T cell receptor beta chain derives from a study of early T cells in non-severe SARS-CoV-2 infection. Study-level results: Matches to VDJdb favored anti-spike CD8 responses and missed private and CD4 specificities.

Unique molecular identifiers (one per individual cDNA molecule) were attached. TCRdb ran MiXCR on the 5' RACE reads and lists one entry per CDR3 protein. The sample carries fewer than 50,000 distinct CDR3 sequences, more than 5.5% recorded once. Between the trimmed V and J ends, which lost 3 bases and 6 bases, there was a span of 20 bases. This CDR3 is 16 amino acids long. From germline, CDR1 is SGHDN and CDR2 FVKESK. This clonotype was recorded at least ten times. Its antigen is as yet unknown. The receptor was isolated from an adult who was a healthcare worker with PCR-confirmed SARS-CoV-2 infection or an uninfected control (not recorded which). The rearrangement joins TRBV14 to TRBJ2-5, with a weak D call TRBD2 (6 bases). The specimen comprised whole blood, sampled at baseline. CDR3: CASSHPAGQGAQTQYF. In DNA, the CDR3 is TGTGCCAGCAGCCATCCGGCGGGGCAGGGTGCACAGACCCAGTACTTC.